This T cell receptor beta chain is drawn from a study of blood T cell repertoires in COVID-19. Clones were read by immunoSEQ multiplex PCR, and TCRdb kept only the in-frame ones, dropping some. This sample has roughly 93,000 clones, with about 89% found just once. This sequence originates from a middle-aged man with acute or convalescent COVID-19. Sequenced input: peripheral blood.

The CDR3 sequence is CASSSPGTEAFF. In nucleotides, the CDR3 is TGTGCCAGCAGCTCTCCGGGGACTGAAGCTTTCTTT. The gene calls are TRBV11-1 and TRBJ1-1; no firm D call. Germline values: CDR1 SGHAT, CDR2 FQDESV (reference sequence). Trimming pared 4 bases from V and 5 bases from J, leaving 8 bases between. The CDR3 runs 12 residues.